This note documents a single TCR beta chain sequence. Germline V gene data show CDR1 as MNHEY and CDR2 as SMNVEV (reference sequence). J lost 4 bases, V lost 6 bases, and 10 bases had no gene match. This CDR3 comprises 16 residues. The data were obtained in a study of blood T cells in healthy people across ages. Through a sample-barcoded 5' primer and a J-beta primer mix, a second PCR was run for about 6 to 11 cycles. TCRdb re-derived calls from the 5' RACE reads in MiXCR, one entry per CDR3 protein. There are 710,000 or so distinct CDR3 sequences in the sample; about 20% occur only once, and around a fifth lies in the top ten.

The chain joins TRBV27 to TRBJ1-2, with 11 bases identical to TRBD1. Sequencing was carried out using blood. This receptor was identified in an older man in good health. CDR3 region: CASRPSRTGGFYGYTF. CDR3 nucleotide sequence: TGTGCCAGCAGGCCTAGCCGGACAGGGGGCTTCTATGGCTACACCTTC.